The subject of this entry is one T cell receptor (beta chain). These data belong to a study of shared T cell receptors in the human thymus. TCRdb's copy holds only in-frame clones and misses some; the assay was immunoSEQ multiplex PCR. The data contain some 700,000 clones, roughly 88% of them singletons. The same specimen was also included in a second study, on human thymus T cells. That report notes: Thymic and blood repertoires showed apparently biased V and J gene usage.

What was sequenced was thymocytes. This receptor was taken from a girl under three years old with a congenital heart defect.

The CDR3 region has the DNA TGTGCCAGCAGTTTGCCTAGCGGGGTGGAGACCCAGTACTTC. It specifies CASSLPSGVETQYF. The chain carries TRBV28 and TRBJ2-5, with 9 positions matching TRBD2. V was pared by 3 bases and J by 5 bases, with 4 bases of the junction left unmatched. This CDR3 has 14 amino acids. Germline-derived CDR1 and CDR2 are MDHEN and SYDVKM.